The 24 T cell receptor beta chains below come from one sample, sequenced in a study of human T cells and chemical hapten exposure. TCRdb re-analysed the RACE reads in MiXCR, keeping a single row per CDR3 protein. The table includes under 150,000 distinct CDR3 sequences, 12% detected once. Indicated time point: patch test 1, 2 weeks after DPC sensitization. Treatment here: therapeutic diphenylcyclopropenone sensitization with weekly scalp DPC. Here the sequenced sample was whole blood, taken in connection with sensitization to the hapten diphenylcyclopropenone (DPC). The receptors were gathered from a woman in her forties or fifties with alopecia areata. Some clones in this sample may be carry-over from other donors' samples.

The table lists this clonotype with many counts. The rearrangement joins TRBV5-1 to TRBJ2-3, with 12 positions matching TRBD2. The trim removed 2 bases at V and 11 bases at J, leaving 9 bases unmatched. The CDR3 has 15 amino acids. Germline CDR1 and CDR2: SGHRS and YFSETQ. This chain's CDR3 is CASSLRLAGAALQYF. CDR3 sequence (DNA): TGCGCCAGCAGCTTAAGACTAGCGGGGGCGGCGCTGCAGTATTTT.

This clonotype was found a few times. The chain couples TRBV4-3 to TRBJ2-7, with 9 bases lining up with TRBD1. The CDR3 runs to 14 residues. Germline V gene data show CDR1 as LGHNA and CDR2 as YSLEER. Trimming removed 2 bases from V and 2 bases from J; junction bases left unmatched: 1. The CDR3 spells CASSQNRGPYEQYF. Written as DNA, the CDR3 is TGCGCCAGCAGCCAAAACAGGGGGCCCTACGAGCAGTACTTC.

The CDR3 DNA reads as TGTGCCAGCAGTTTCACTCGCCTAGCGGGGAGCTTAGATACGCAGTATTTT. This translates into CASSFTRLAGSLDTQYF. The genes are TRBV5-5 and TRBJ2-3; 9 bases are a match to TRBD2. This CDR3 comprises 17 residues. V lost 5 bases, J lost 5 bases, and 15 bases stayed unmatched. From germline, CDR1 is SGHKS and CDR2 YYEKEE (reference sequence).

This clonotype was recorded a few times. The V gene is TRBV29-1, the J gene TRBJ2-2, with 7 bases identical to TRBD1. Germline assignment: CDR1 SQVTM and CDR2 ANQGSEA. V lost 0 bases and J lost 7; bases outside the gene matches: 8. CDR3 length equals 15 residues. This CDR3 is CSVEDSGQDHGELFF. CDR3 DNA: TGCAGCGTTGAAGATAGTGGACAGGATCACGGGGAGCTGTTTTTT.

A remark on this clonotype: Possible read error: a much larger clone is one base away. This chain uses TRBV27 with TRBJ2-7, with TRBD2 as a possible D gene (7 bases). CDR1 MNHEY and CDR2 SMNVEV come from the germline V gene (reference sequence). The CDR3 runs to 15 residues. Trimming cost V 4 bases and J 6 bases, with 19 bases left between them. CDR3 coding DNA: TGTGCCAGCAGTTGGGGGGGCGGGAGCAGTTGCGAGCAGTACTTC. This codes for CASSWGGGSSCEQYF.

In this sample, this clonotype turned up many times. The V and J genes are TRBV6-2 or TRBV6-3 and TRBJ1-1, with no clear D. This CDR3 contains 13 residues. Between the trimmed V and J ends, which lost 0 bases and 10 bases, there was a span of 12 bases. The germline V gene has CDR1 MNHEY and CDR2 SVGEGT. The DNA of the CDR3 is TGTGCCAGCAGTTACTCCTATCTCGTGACAGCTTTCTTT. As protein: CASSYSYLVTAFF.

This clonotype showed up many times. The CDR3 DNA follows: TGCGCCAGCACTGGGACTAGCGGGAGAGGGTCTGAGGAGACCCAGTACTTC. Amino acids: CASTGTSGRGSEETQYF. The rearrangement joins TRBV23-1 to TRBJ2-5; TRBD2 matches 14 bases. TRBV23-1 is annotated as an ORF whose role is uncertain. The CDR3 totals 17 residues. With 7 bases clipped from V and 5 bases from J, the junction kept 12 bases outside the gene matches.

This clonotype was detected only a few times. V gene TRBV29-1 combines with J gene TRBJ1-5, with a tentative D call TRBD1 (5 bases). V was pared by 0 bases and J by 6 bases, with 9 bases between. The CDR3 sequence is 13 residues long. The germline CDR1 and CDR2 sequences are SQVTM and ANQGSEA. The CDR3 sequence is CSVEEGGGQPQHF. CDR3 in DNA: TGCAGCGTTGAAGAGGGGGGTGGTCAGCCCCAGCATTTT.

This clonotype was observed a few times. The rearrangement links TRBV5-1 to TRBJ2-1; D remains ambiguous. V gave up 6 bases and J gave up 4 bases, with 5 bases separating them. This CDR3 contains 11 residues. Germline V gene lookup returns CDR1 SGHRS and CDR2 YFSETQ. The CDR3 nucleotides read TGCGCCAGCAAAACATACAATGAGCAGTTCTTC. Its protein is CASKTYNEQFF.

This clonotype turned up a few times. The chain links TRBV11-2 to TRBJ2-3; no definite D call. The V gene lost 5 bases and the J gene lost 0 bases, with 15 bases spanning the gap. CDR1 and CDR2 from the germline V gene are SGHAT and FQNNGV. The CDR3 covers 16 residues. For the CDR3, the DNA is TGTGCCAGCAGCCTATCAGTGGCAGCGAGCACAGATACGCAGTATTTT. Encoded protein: CASSLSVAASTDTQYF.

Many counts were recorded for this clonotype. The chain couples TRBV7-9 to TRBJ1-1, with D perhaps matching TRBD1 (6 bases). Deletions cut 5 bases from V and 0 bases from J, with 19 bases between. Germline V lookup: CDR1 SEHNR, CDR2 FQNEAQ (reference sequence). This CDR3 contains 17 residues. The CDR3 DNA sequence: TGTGCCAGCAGCGTGACAGGACGCCGTGTGATGAACACTGAAGCTTTCTTT. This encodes CASSVTGRRVMNTEAFF.

Written as DNA, the CDR3 is TGCAGTGCTACCAGCGGGAGGGCCTACGAGCAGTACTTC. Translated: CSATSGRAYEQYF. The chain carries TRBV20-1 and TRBJ2-7; 10 bases match TRBD2. This CDR3 has 13 residues. V was clipped by 4 bases and J by 2 bases; unmatched bases: 2. CDR1 is DFQATT and CDR2 is SNEGSKA in the germline V gene (reference sequence).

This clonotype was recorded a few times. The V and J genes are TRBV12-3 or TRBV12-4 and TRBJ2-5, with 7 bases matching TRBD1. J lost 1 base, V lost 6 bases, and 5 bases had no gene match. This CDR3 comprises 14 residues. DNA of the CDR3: TGTGCCAGCAGCCCGACAGGGTCCCAAGAGACCCAGTACTTC. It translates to CASSPTGSQETQYF.

CDR3 loop: CASSQVGPRFLRNQPQHF. The CDR3 region has the DNA TGCGCCAGCAGCCAAGTTGGACCCAGGTTCTTAAGGAATCAGCCCCAGCATTTT. V is TRBV4-1 and J is TRBJ1-5, with D uncertain. Trimming removed 1 base from V and 4 bases from J, with 20 bases in between. The CDR3 contains 18 residues. From germline, CDR1 is MGHRA and CDR2 YSYEKL.

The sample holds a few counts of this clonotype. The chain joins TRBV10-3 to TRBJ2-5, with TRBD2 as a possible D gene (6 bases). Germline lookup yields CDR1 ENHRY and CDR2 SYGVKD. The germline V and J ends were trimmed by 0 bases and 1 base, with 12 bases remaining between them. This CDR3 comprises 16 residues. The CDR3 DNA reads TGTGCCATCAGTGAGTCCGGGGGTCCGCTCCAAGAGACCCAGTACTTC. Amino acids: CAISESGGPLQETQYF.

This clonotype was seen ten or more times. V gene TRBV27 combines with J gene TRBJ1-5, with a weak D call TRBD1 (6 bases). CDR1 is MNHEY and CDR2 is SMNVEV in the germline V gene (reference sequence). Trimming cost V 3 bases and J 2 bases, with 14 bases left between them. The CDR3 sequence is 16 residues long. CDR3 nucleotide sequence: TGTGCCAGCAGTTTCAGACAGGCTGGAGGCAATCAGCCCCAGCATTTT. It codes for CASSFRQAGGNQPQHF.

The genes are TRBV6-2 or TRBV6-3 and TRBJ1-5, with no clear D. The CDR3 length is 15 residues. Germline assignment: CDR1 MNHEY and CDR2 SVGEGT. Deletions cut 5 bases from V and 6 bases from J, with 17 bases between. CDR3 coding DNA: TGTGCCAGCAGTCACCCCTCCAGTGGGAGTCAGCCCCAGCATTTT. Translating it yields CASSHPSSGSQPQHF.

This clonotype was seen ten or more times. DNA for the CDR3: TGTGCCAGCAGCCAAGATCCGGAAAGAAGGGGGCCTCCTTACTACAATGAGCAGTTCTTC. Its translation: CASSQDPERRGPPYYNEQFF. This chain connects TRBV3-1 to TRBJ2-1; 7 bases are a match to TRBD1. The CDR3 runs 20 residues. CDR1 is LGHDT and CDR2 is YNNKEL in the germline V gene (reference sequence). V lost 0 bases and J lost 3; bases outside the gene matches: 17.

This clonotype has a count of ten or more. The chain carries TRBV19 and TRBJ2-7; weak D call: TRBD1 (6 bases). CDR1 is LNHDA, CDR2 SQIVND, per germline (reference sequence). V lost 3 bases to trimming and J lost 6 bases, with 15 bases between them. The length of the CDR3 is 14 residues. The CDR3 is CASSIVGHRTEQYF. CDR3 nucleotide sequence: TGTGCCAGTAGTATTGTGGGACACCGAACCGAGCAGTACTTC.

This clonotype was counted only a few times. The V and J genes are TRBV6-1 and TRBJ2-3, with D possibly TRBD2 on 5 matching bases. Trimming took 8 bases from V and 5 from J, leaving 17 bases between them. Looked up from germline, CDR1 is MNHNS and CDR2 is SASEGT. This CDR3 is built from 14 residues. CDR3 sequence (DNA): TGTGCCAGCTTCCCCCAAGGCCGGGGAGATACGCAGTATTTT. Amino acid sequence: CASFPQGRGDTQYF.

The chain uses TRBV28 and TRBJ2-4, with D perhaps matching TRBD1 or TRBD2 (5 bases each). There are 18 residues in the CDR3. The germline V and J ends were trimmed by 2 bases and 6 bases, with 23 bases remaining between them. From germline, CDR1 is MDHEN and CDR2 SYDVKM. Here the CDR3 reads CASSLPGRSGRMRNIQYF. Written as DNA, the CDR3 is TGTGCCAGCAGTTTACCGGGACGCTCCGGAAGGATGAGAAACATTCAGTACTTC.

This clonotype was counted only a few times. This chain's CDR3 is CASSEFAGGRVGNTIYF. The CDR3 nucleotides are TGCGCCAGCAGTGAGTTTGCAGGGGGCCGAGTAGGAAACACCATATATTTT. The chain links TRBV10-2 to TRBJ1-3, with 8 bases fitting TRBD1. CDR3 size: 17 residues. V lost 1 base and J lost 4; bases outside the gene matches: 9. The germline gives CDR1 WSHSY, CDR2 SAAADI.

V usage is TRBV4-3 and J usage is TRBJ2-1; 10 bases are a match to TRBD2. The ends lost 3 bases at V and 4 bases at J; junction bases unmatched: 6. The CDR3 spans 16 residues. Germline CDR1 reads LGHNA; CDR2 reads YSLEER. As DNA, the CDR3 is TGCGCCAGCAGCCAGGACCTAGCGGGGGCTTACAATGAGCAGTTCTTC. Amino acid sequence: CASSQDLAGAYNEQFF.

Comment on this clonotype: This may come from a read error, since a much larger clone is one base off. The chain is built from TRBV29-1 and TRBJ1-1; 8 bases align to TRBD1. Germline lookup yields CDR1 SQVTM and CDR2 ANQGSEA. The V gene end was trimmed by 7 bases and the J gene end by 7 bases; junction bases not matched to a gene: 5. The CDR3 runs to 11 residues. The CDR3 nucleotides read TGCAGCGCCGACAGGGGCCATGAAGCTTTCTTT. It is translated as CSADRGHEAFF.